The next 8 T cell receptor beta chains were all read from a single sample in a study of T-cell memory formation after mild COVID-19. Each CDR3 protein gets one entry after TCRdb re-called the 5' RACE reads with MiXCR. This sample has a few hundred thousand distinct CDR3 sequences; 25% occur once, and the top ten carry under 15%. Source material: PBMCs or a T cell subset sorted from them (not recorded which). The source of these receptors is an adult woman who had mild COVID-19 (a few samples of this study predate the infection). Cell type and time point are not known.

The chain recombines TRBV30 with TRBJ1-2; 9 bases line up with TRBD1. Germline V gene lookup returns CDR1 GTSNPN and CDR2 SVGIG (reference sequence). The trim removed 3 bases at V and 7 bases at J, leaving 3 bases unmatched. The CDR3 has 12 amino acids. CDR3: CAWRRTGVGYTF. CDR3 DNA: TGTGCCTGGAGACGGACAGGGGTTGGCTACACCTTC.

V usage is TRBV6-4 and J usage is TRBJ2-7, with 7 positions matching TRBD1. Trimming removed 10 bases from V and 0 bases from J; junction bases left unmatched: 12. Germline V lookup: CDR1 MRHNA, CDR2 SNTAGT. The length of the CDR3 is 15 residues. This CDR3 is CAIPLPGQSSYEQYF. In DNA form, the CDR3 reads TGTGCCATTCCCCTGCCGGGACAGAGCTCCTACGAGCAGTACTTC.

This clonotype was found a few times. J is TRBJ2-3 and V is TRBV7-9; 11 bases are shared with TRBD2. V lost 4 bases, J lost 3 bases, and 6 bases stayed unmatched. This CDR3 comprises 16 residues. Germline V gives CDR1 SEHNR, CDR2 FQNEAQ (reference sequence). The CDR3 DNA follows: TGTGCCAGCAGCTCCAGACTAGCGGGAAAAACAGATACGCAGTATTTT. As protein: CASSSRLAGKTDTQYF.

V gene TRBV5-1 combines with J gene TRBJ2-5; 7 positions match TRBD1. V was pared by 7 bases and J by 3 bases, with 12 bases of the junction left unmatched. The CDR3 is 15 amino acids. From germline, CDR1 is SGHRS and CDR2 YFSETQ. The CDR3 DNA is TGCGCCAGCCGAAGGATGCCGGGGACAGAAGAGACCCAGTACTTC. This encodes CASRRMPGTEETQYF.

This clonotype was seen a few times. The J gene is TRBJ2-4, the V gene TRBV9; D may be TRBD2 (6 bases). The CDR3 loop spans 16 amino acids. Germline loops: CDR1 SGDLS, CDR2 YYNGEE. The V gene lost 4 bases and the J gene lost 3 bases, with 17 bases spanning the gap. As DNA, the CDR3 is TGTGCCAGCAGCCCATGGTTGGGGGGAGACAAAAACATTCAGTACTTC. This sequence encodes CASSPWLGGDKNIQYF.

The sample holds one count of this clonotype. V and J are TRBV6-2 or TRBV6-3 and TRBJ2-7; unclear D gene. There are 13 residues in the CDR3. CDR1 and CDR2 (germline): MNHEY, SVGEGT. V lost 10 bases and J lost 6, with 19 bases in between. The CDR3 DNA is TGTGCCACCAGCTTAGTCCAGTTTCTCGAGCAGTACTTC. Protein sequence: CATSLVQFLEQYF.

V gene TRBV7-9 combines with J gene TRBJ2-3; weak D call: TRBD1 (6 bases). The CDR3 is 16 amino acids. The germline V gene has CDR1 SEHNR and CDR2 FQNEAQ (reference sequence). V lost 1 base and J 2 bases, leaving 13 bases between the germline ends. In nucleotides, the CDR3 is TGTGCCAGCAGCTTAGGCAGGGGAACAAACACAGATACGCAGTATTTT. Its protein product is CASSLGRGTNTDTQYF.

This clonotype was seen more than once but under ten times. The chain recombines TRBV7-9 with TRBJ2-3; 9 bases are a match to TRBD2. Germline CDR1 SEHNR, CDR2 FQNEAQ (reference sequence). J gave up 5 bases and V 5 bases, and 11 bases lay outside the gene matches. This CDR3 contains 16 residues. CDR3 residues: CASSIRGGAGGDTQYF. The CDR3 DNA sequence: TGTGCCAGCAGCATACGCGGGGGGGCCGGGGGAGATACGCAGTATTTT. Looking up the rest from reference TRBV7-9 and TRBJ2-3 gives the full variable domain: DTGVSQNPRHKITKRGQNVTFRCDPISEHNRLYWYRQTLGQGPEFLTYFQNEAQLEKSRLLSDRFSAERPKGSFSTLEIQRTEQGDSAMYLCASSIRGGAGGDTQYFGPGTRLTVL.